This T cell receptor beta chain appears in the sequencing data of a study of T-cell memory formation after mild COVID-19 (dated by TCRdb to 2020 to 2022). Looking at the study overall: Most TCR sequence clusters were specific to one of the two donors. In two donors, T-cell clones that expanded and contracted after mild COVID-19 were followed by sequencing TCRalpha and TCRbeta repertoires longitudinally. The cohort comprised two young, previously healthy adult volunteers, one female and one male. Summary of the overall study and its limitations: Contracting CD4+ clones turned up mainly in the CM and EM memory subsets, whereas EMRA was where CD8+ clones were enriched. Clones contracting from day 15 to 85 had balanced CD4/CD8 phenotypes, while a second wave expanding from day 15 to 37 was biased towards CD4+. SARS-CoV-2 specificity of the second-wave clones peaking on day 37 was not confirmed. Some responding clones were detected in pre-infection memory, suggesting pre-existing cross-reactive memory T cells joined the SARS-CoV-2 response. Only a couple of mild cases were covered in the study, and larger cohorts including severe cases with pre-infection samples were considered necessary.

Ficoll-Paque density gradient centrifugation was used to isolate PBMCs. Sequencing was performed on an Illumina NovaSeq 6000. TCRalpha and TCRbeta cDNA libraries were constructed by 5'RACE with constant-segment primers, with sample barcodes and unique molecular identifiers being introduced. RNA was extracted from every sample with Trizol reagent. Amplification of the libraries took two PCR steps, and the second step added a second sample barcode plus Illumina TruSeq adapters. Sequencing of libraries was performed on an Illumina NovaSeq with 2 x 150 bp paired-end reads. Regarding the original processing steps: The reads were demultiplexed and collapsed into UMI-guided consensus sequences using migec v1.2.7. Using mixcr v2.1.11, UMI consensuses were aligned to TRA and TRB V and J templates and then assembled into clonotypes. Clonotypes were classified as expanded or contracted when called significant by both edgeR and NoisET, with noise models trained on biological replicates. For edgeR calls, the thresholds were a false discovery rate-adjusted p below 0.01 and a log2 fold-change of 1. PCA with hierarchical clustering of max-normalized trajectories of the 1000 most abundant clonotypes was used as exploratory dynamics analysis. Separately sequenced CD4+ and CD8+ repertoires were used to assign the CD4 or CD8 phenotype of responding clones. TCRdb reprocessed the public reads (quality trimming at Q25 with fastp, clone calling with MiXCR) and kept in-frame beta chains. For every CDR3 protein sequence, its rows merge into one entry that carries the most common genes and DNA. Here the V and J calls rest on TCRdb's processing, not on the authors' analysis. This sample comprises about 350,000 distinct CDR3 sequences, roughly 13% of them detected only once. In total, the top ten clones hold roughly 20% of the sample.

There are 16 amino acids in the CDR3, from cysteine to phenylalanine inclusive. Only the CDR3 DNA is retained, 48 bases long and in frame from the first base. CDR1 and CDR2 are read off the germline V gene (reference sequence) as DFQATT and SNEGSKA. Here V drops 3 bases and J drops 6 bases, and the junction holds 13 bases not matched to any gene. This clonotype was seen a few times. The clone's antigen remains unknown. The sample holds no much larger clone one base away, and base qualities are not on file. This receptor was taken from a man between 18 and 29 years old who had mild COVID-19 (a few samples of this study predate the infection). The sample titles of this study are shuffled in the database, so cell type and time point are left out; the donor was told from shared clones. Here the chain combines TRBV20-1 and TRBJ1-4; a stretch of 7 junction bases matches TRBD1. Input material: PBMCs or a T cell subset sorted from them (not recorded which). The CDR3 region: CSASHSRRGPDEKLFF. The nucleotides read TGCAGTGCTAGCCACTCCCGGAGGGGGCCGGATGAAAAACTGTTTTTT.